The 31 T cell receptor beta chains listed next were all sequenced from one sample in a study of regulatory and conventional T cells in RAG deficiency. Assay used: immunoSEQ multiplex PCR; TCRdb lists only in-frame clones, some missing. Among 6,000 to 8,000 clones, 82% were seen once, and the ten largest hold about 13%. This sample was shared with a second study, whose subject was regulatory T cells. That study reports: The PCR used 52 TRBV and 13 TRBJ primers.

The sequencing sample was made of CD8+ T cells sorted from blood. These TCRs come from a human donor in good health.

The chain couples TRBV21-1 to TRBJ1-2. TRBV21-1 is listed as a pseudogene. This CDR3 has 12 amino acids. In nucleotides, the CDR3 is TGTGCCAGCAAGGAGGGGCCCTATGGCTACACCTTC. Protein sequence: CASKEGPYGYTF.

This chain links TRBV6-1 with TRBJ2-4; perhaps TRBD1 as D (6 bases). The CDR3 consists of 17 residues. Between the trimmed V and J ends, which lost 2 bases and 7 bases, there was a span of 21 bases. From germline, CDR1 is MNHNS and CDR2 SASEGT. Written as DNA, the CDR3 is TGTGCCAGCAGTGAATTTTCGGGTGTCGGGCAGGGGAACATTCAGTACTTC. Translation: CASSEFSGVGQGNIQYF.

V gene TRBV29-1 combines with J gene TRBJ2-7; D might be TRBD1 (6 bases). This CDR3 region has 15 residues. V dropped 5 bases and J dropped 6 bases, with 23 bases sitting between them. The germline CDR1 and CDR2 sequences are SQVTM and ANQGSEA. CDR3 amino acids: CSVLVEAGALGEQYF. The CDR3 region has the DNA TGCAGCGTTCTGGTTGAGGCAGGGGCCCTCGGCGAGCAGTACTTC.

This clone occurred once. CDR3 DNA sequence: TGTGCCAGCAGTGGCCTTGGACAGGGGTACGGGGAGACCCAGTACTTC. It encodes CASSGLGQGYGETQYF. This sequence joins TRBV6-1 and TRBJ2-5, with 9 bases identical to TRBD1. The CDR3 covers 16 residues. Germline-derived CDR1 and CDR2 are MNHNS and SASEGT. V shed 4 bases, J shed 5 bases, and the junction held 11 bases outside the gene matches.

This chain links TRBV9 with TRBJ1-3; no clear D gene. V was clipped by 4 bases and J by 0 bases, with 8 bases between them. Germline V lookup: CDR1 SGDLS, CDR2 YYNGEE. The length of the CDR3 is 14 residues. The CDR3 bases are TGTGCCAGCAGCACCGGAGGCTCTGGAAACACCATATATTTT. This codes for CASSTGGSGNTIYF.

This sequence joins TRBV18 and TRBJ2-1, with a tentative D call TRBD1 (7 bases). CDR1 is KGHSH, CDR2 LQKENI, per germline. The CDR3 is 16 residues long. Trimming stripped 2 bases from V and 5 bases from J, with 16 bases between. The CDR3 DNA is TGTGCCAGCTCACCATCGCGACAGGGAGGTCACAATGAGCAGTTCTTC. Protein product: CASSPSRQGGHNEQFF. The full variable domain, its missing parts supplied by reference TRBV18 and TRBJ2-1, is NAGVMQNPRHLVRRRGQEARLRCSPMKGHSHVYWYRQLPEEGLKFMVYLQKENIIDESGMPKERFSAEFPKEGPSILRIQQVVRGDSAAYFCASSPSRQGGHNEQFFGPGTRLTVL.

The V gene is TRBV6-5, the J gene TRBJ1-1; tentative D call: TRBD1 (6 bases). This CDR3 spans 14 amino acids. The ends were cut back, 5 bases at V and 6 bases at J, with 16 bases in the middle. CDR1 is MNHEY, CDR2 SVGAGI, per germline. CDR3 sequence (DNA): TGTGCCAGCAGTGTAAATCACGGGGGCCCTGAAGCTTTCTTT. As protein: CASSVNHGGPEAFF.

CDR3 protein: CASSEAAGTGGFNQPQHF. Here the CDR3 DNA reads TGTGCCAGCAGTGAAGCCGCTGGGACAGGGGGTTTTAATCAGCCCCAGCATTTT. This sequence joins TRBV6-1 and TRBJ1-5, with 11 bases lining up with TRBD1. J lost 4 bases, V lost 0 bases, and 8 bases had no gene match. CDR3 size: 18 residues. Germline CDR1 MNHNS, CDR2 SASEGT.

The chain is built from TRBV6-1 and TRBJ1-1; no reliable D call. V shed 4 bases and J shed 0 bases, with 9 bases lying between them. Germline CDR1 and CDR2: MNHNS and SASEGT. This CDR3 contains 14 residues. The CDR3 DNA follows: TGTGCCAGCAGTGTCACGGCAGTGAACACTGAAGCTTTCTTT. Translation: CASSVTAVNTEAFF.

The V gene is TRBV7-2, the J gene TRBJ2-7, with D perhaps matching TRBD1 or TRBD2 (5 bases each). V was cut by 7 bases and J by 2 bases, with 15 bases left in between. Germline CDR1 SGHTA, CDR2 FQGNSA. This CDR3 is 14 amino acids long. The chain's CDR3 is CASTPPGAPYEQYF. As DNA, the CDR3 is TGTGCCAGCACCCCGCCCGGGGCTCCCTACGAGCAGTACTTC.

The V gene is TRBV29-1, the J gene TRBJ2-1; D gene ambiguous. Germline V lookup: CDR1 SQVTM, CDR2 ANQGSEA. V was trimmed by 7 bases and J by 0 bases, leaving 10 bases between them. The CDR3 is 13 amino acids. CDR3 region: CSAEHLSYNEQFF. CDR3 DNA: TGCAGCGCCGAACATCTCTCCTACAATGAGCAGTTCTTC.

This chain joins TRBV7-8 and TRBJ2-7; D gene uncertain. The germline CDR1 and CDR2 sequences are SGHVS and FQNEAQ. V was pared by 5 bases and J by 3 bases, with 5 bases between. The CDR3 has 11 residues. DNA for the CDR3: TGTGCCAGCAGCCCAAACTACGAGCAGTACTTC. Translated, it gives CASSPNYEQYF.

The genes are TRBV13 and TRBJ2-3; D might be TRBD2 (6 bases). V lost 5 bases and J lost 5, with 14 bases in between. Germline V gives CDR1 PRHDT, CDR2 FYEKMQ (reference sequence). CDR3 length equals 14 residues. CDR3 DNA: TGTGCCAGCAGCCCCCCCCTAGCGAAAGATACGCAGTATTTT. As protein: CASSPPLAKDTQYF.

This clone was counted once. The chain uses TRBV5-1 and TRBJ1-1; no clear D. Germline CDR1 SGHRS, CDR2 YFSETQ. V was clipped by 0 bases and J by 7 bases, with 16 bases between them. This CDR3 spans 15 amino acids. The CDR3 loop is CASSLGRFGISEAFF. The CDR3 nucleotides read TGCGCCAGCAGCTTGGGACGTTTCGGGATTAGTGAAGCTTTCTTT.

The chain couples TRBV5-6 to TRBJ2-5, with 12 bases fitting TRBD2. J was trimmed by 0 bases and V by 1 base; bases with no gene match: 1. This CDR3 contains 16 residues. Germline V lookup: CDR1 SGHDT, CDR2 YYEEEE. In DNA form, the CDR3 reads TGTGCCAGCAGCTTGACTAGCGGGGGGAACCAAGAGACCCAGTACTTC. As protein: CASSLTSGGNQETQYF.

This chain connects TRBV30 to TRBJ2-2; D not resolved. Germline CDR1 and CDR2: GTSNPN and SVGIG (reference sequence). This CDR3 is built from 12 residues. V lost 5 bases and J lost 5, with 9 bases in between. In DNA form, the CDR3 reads TGTGCCTGGTCCCGCGCGACCGGGGAGCTGTTTTTT. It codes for CAWSRATGELFF.

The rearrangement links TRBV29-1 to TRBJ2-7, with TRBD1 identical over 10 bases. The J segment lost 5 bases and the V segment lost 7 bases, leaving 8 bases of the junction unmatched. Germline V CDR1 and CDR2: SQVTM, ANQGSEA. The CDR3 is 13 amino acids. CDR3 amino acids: CSARDRGPNEQYF. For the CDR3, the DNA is TGCAGCGCCCGGGACAGGGGACCCAACGAGCAGTACTTC.

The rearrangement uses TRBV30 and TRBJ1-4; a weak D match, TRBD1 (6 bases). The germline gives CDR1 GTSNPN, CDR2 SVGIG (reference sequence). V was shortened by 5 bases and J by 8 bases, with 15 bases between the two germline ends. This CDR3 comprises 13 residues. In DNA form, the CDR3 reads TGTGCCTGGGGGGAACAGGGATTCGAAAAACTGTTTTTT. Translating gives CAWGEQGFEKLFF.

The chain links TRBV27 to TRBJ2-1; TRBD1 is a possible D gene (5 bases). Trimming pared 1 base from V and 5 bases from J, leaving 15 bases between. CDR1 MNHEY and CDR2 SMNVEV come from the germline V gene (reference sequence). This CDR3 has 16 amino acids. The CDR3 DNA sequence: TGTGCCAGCAGTTTATGGGCCGCGGACACAAACAATGAGCAGTTCTTC. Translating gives CASSLWAADTNNEQFF.

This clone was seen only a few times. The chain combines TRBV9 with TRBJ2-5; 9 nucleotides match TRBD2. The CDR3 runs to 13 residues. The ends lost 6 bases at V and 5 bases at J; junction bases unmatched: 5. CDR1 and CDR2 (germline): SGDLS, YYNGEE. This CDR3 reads CASNGGGVETQYF. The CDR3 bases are TGTGCCAGCAATGGCGGGGGGGTCGAGACCCAGTACTTC.

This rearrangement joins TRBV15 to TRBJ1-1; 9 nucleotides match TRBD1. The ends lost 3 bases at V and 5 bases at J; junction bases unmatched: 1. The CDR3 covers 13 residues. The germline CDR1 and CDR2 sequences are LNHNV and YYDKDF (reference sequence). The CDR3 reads CATSRTGGTEAFF. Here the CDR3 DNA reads TGTGCCACCAGCAGGACAGGGGGGACTGAAGCTTTCTTT.

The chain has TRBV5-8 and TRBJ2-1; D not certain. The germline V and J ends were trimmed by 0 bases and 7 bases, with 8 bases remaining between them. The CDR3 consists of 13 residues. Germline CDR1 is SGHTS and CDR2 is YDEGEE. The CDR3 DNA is TGTGCCAGCAGCTTGGCCGTAGTGAATGAGCAGTTCTTC. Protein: CASSLAVVNEQFF.

CDR3 in DNA: TGTGCCAGCAGCCCGGATGGGGGGAGGCAGCCCCAGCATTTT. It specifies CASSPDGGRQPQHF. The chain joins TRBV5-8 to TRBJ1-5, with D tentatively TRBD1 (5 bases). V was cut by 4 bases and J by 7 bases, with 15 bases left in between. CDR3 length: 14 residues. Germline CDR1 is SGHTS and CDR2 is YDEGEE.

This CDR3 is CASSHGLYNEQFF. In nucleotides, the CDR3 is TGCGCCAGCAGCCATGGGCTCTACAATGAGCAGTTCTTC. The chain couples TRBV4-1 to TRBJ2-1; D not resolved. This CDR3 spans 13 amino acids. Germline values: CDR1 MGHRA, CDR2 YSYEKL. V dropped 3 bases and J dropped 3 bases, with 6 bases sitting between them.

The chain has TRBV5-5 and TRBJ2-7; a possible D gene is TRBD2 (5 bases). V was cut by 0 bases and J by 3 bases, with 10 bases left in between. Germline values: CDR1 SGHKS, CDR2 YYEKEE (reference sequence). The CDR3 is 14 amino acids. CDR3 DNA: TGTGCCAGCAGCTTGGTTCTCGGGGTCTACGAGCAGTACTTC. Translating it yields CASSLVLGVYEQYF.

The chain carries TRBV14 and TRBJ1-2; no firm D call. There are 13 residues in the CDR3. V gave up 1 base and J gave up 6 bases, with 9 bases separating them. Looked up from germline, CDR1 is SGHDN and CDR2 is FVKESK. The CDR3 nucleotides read TGTGCCAGCAGCCAAGGACGCCCAAATGGCTACACCTTC. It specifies CASSQGRPNGYTF.

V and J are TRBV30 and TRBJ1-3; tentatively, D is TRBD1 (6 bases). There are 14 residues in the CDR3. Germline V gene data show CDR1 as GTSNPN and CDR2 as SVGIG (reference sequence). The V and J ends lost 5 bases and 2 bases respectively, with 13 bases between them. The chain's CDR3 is CAWATGTTGNTIYF. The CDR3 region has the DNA TGTGCCTGGGCTACAGGGACGACTGGAAACACCATATATTTT.

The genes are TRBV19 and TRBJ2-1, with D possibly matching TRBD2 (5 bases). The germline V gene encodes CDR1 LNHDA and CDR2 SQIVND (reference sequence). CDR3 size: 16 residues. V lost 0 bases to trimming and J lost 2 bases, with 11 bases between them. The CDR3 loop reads CASSIETGKPYNEQFF. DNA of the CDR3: TGTGCCAGTAGTATAGAGACCGGGAAGCCCTACAATGAGCAGTTCTTC.

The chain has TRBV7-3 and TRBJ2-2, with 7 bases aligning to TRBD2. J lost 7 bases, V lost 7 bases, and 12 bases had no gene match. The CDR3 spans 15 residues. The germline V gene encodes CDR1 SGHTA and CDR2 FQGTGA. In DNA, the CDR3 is TGTGCCAGCAACCAGGGAGGGGCCATGGGCGGGGAGCTGTTTTTT. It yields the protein CASNQGGAMGGELFF.

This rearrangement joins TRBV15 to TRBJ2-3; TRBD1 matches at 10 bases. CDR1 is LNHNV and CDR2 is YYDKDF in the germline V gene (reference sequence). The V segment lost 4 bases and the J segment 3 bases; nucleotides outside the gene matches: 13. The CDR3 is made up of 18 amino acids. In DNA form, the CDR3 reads TGTGCCACCAGCATAGAAAAACGACAGGGGGCTCAGACAGATACGCAGTATTTT. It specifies CATSIEKRQGAQTDTQYF.

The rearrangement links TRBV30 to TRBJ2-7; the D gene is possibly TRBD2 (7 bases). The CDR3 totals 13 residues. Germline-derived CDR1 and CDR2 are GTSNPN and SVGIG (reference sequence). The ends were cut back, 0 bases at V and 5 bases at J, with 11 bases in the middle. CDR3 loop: CAWSVGGVDEQYF. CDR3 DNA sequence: TGTGCCTGGAGTGTAGGGGGGGTTGACGAGCAGTACTTC.